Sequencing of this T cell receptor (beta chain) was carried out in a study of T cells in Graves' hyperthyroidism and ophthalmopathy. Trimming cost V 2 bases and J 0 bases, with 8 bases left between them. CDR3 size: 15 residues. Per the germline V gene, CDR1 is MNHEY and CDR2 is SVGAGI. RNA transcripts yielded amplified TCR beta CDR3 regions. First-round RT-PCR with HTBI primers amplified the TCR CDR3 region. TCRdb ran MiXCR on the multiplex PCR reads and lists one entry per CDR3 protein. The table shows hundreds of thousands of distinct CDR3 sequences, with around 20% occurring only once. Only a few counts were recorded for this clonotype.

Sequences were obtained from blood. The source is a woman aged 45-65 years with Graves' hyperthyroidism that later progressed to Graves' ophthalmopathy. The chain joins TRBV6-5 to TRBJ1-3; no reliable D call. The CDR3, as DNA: TGTGCCAGCAGTTACAGGGAGAGCTCTGGAAACACCATATATTTT. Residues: CASSYRESSGNTIYF.